This T cell receptor beta chain is drawn from a study of T cells in Graves' hyperthyroidism and ophthalmopathy. The CDR3 length is 14 residues. V lost 5 bases, J lost 10 bases, and 20 bases lay in between. Germline CDR1 is SGHRS and CDR2 is YFSETQ. TCR beta CDR3 region amplification was performed from RNA transcripts. TCR CDR3 regions were first amplified by RT-PCR with HTBI primers. TCRdb re-called the multiplex PCR reads with MiXCR, one entry per CDR3 protein. The data contain 300,000 to 450,000 distinct CDR3 sequences, approximately 15% of them singletons. Stable hyperthyroidism: no ophthalmopathy progression over 18 months of follow-up. Diagnosis of hyperthyroidism was new in patients aged 18 to 65, and its duration was under 2 months. Fresh 10 ml peripheral blood yielded PBMCs. This clonotype was observed many times. Its target is unknown. Notes on the study in general: Patients with ophthalmopathy were separated from those with stable hyperthyroidism by a 13 V-J model.

The chain carries TRBV5-1 and TRBJ2-3, with D maybe TRBD1 (6 bases). The source of this sequence is a woman aged 55-69 years with Graves' hyperthyroidism. Sequencing was performed on blood. The CDR3 coding sequence is TGCGCCAGCAGTCAGGACAGACAAGGGTATCCGCAGTATTTT. Its translation is CASSQDRQGYPQYF.